This entry features one T cell receptor beta chain sequence. Its cognate antigen is unknown. The sample belongs to a study of CD4+ T cells in melanoma. The study's findings and limits: CD8+ T cell, macrophage and B cell function reportedly correlated with neoantigen-specific CD4+ T cells. Reportedly, melanoma neoantigen-specific CD4+ T cells showed varied differentiation states.

Profiling relied on immunoSEQ multiplex PCR, and the TCRdb table lists in-frame clones only, not all of them. The sample lists some 110,000 clones, roughly 90% occurring once. The CDR3 loop spans 15 amino acids. The germline V gene has CDR1 LGHNA and CDR2 YNFKEQ. The germline V and J ends were trimmed by 1 base and 2 bases, with 11 bases remaining between them. The chain joins TRBV4-2 to TRBJ1-1; D possibly corresponds to TRBD1 (6 bases). The specimen sequenced was peripheral blood. The clonotype comes from a human donor with melanoma. The CDR3 nucleotides are TGTGCCAGCAGCCAAGGTCCCAGGGGTAACACTGAAGCTTTCTTT. As protein: CASSQGPRGNTEAFF.